The rows below give T cell receptor beta chains drawn from one sample of a study of blood T cells in healthy people across ages. TCRdb independently ran MiXCR on the 5' RACE reads; one entry per CDR3 protein. Of hundreds of thousands of distinct CDR3 sequences in the sample, around 32% were seen once. The sequenced sample consisted of blood. Receptors originate from an elderly woman in good health. Both conserved end residues are part of each CDR3. The order of the fields is V gene, D gene, clone size, J gene, CDR3 DNA, CDR3 protein. D genes are given only for firm matches. Clone size is stated in some rows and not others, as once, few, many or a class when expanded.

TRBV29-1,NA,NA,TRBJ2-3,TGCAGCGTTGAGTCCCCTTCGGTGTTGGGCCCAGATACGCAGTATTTT,CSVESPSVLGPDTQYF
TRBV6-5,NA,NA,TRBJ2-7,TGTGCCGGCACCAGGGACCGAGGTGCCTACGAGCAGTACTTC,CAGTRDRGAYEQYF
TRBV6-5,NA,many,TRBJ1-5,TGTGCCAGCAGTACGTCTAAGGACGTAGACAATCAGCCCCAGCATTTT,CASSTSKDVDNQPQHF
TRBV19,NA,NA,TRBJ2-5,TGTGCCAGTAGTATAACAAACCAAGAGACCCAGTACTTC,CASSITNQETQYF
TRBV6-5,NA,NA,TRBJ2-5,TGTGCCAGCAGCCTTGGGTGGTTAGAGACCCAGTACTTC,CASSLGWLETQYF
TRBV6-6,NA,many,TRBJ2-7,TGTGCCAGCAGTGACCGCGGACCGTTATACGAGCAGTACTTC,CASSDRGPLYEQYF
TRBV28,NA,few,TRBJ1-4,TGTGCCAGTTTAATGCAGGGGTACAATGAAAAACTGTTTTTT,CASLMQGYNEKLFF
TRBV5-1,TRBD1,many,TRBJ1-1,TGCGCCAGCAGCCTCGGATCGACAGGGGGGACTGAAGCTTTCTTT,CASSLGSTGGTEAFF
TRBV5-1,NA,NA,TRBJ2-7,TGCGCCAGCAGCTTGGCGGGGGTGAGGAACGAGCAGTACTTC,CASSLAGVRNEQYF
TRBV12-3/TRBV12-4,NA,few,TRBJ1-5,TGTGCCAGCAGCTCGACTCAGATTCAGCCCCAGCATTTT,CASSSTQIQPQHF
TRBV6-1,NA,NA,TRBJ2-2,TGTGCCATCTCCTGGGGCGGGGCCGGCACCGGGGAGCTGGTTTTT,CAISWGGAGTGELVF